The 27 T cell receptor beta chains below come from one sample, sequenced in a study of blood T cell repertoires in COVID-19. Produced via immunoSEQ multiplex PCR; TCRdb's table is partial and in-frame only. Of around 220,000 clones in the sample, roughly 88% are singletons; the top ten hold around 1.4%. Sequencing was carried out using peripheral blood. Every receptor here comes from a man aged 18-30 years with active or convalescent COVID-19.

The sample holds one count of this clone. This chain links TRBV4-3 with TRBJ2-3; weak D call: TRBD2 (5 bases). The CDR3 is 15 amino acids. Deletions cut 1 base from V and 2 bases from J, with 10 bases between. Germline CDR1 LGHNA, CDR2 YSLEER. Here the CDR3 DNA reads TGCGCCAGCAGCCAAGCGCAGCGGCCCACAGATACGCAGTATTTT. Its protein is CASSQAQRPTDTQYF.

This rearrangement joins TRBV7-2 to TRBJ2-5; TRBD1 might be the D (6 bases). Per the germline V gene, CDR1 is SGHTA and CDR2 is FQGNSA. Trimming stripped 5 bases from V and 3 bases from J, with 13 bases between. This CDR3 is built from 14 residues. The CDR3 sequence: CASSPWDTEETQYF. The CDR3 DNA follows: TGTGCCAGCAGCCCGTGGGACACTGAAGAGACCCAGTACTTC.

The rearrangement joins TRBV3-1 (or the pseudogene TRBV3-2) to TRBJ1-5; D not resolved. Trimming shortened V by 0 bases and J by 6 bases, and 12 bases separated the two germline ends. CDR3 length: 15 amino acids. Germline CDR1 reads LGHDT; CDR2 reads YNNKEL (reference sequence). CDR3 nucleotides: TGTGCCAGCAGCCAAGATATGACTCTGGGTCAGCCCCAGCATTTT. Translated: CASSQDMTLGQPQHF.

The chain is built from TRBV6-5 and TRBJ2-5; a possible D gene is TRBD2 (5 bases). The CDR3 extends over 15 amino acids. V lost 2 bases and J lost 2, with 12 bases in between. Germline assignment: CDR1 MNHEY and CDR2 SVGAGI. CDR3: CASSYTDFRQETQYF. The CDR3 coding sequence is TGTGCCAGCAGTTACACGGACTTCCGACAAGAGACCCAGTACTTC.

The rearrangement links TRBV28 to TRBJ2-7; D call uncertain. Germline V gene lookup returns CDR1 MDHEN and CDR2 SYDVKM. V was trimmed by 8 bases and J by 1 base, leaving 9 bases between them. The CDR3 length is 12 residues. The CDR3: CASSSYSYEQYF. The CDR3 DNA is TGTGCCAGCTCCAGTTATTCCTACGAGCAGTACTTC.

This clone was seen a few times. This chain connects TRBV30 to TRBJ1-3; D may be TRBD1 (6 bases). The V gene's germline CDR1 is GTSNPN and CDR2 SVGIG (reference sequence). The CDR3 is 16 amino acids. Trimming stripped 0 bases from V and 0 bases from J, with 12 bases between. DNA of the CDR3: TGTGCCTGGAGTGTGGGGGCAGTCTACTCTGGAAACACCATATATTTT. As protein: CAWSVGAVYSGNTIYF.

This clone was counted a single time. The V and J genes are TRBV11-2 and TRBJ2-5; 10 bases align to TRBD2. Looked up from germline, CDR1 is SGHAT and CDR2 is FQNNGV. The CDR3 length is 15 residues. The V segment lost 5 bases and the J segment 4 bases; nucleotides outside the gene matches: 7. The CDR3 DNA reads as TGTGCCAGCAGCGCGGGACTAGCGCAAATAGAGACCCAGTACTTC. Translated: CASSAGLAQIETQYF.

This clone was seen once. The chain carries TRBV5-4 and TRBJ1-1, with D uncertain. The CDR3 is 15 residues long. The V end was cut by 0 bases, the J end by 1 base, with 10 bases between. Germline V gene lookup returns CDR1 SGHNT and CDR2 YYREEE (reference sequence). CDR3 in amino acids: CASSLAAVGNTEAFF. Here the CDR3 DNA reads TGTGCCAGCAGCTTGGCCGCGGTGGGGAACACTGAAGCTTTCTTT.

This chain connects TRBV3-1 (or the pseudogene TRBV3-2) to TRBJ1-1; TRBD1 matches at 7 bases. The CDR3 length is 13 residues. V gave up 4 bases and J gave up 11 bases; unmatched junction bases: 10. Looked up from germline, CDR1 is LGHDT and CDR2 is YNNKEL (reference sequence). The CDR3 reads CASSPDLTGWAFF. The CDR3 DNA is TGTGCCAGCAGCCCCGATTTGACAGGGTGGGCTTTCTTT.

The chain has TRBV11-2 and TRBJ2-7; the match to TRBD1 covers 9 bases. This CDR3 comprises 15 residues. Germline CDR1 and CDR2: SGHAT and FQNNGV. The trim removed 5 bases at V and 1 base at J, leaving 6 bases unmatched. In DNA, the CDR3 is TGTGCCAGCAGCCGAGGGACAGGGACTTCCTACGAGCAGTACTTC. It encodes CASSRGTGTSYEQYF.

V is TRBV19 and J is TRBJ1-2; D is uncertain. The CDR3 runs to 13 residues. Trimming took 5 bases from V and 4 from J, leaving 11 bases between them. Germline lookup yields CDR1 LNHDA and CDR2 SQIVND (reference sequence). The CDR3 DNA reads TGTGCCAGTAGTCCCCCAGGACTCTATGGCTACACCTTC. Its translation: CASSPPGLYGYTF.

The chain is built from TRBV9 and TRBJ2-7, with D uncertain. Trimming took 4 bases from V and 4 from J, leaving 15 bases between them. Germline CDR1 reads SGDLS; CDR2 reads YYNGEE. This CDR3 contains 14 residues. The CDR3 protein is CASSPGALTYEQYF. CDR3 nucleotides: TGTGCCAGCAGCCCAGGCGCCCTGACATACGAGCAGTACTTC.

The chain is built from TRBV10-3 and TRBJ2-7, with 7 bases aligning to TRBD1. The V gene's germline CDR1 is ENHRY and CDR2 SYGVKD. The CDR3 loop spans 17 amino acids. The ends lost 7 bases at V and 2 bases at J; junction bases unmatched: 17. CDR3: CAITRGFGTERAYEQYF. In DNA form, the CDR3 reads TGTGCCATCACCAGGGGGTTTGGGACAGAGAGAGCCTACGAGCAGTACTTC.

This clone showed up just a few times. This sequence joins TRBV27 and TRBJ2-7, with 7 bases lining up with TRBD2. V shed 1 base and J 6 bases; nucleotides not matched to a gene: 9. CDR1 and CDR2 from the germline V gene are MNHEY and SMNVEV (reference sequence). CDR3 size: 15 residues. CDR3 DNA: TGTGCCAGCAGTTTATTCGGTGGGAGGGCCGCCGAGCAGTACTTC. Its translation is CASSLFGGRAAEQYF.

The chain's CDR3 is CASSQGSLGRPEAFF. CDR3 in DNA: TGTGCCAGCAGCCAAGGATCTTTGGGGAGGCCTGAAGCTTTCTTT. The chain uses TRBV3-1 (or the pseudogene TRBV3-2) and TRBJ1-1; D ambiguous. V was pared by 1 base and J by 6 bases, with 15 bases between. CDR1 LGHDT and CDR2 YNNKEL come from the germline V gene (reference sequence). This CDR3 has 15 amino acids.

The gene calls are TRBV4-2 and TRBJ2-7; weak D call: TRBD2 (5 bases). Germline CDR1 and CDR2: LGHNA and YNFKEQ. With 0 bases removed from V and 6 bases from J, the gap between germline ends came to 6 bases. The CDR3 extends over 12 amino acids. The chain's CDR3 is CASSQELGEQYF. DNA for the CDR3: TGTGCCAGCAGCCAAGAACTAGGCGAGCAGTACTTC.

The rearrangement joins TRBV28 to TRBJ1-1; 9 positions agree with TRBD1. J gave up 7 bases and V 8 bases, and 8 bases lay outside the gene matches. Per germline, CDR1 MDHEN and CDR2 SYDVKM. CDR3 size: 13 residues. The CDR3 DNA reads TGTGCCAGCGGAGAAGGACAGGGGTATGAAGCTTTCTTT. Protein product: CASGEGQGYEAFF.

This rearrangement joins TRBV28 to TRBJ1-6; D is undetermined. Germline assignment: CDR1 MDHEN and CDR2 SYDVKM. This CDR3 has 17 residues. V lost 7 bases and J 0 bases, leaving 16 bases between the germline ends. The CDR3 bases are TGTGCCAGCAATACAGTGTCGGGGAGCTCCTATAATTCACCCCTCCACTTT. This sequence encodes CASNTVSGSSYNSPLHF.

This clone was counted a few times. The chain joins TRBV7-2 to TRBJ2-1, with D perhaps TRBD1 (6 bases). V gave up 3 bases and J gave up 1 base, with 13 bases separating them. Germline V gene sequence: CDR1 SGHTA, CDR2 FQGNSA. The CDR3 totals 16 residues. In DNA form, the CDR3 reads TGTGCCAGCAGCTTCACAGGGACACATTCCTACAATGAGCAGTTCTTC. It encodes CASSFTGTHSYNEQFF.

The CDR3 loop reads CASSPPDPAGVAGNTIYF. CDR3 nucleotides: TGTGCCAGCTCACCACCCGACCCGGCGGGAGTAGCTGGAAACACCATATATTTT. The chain employs TRBV18 and TRBJ1-3; no reliable D call. This CDR3 contains 18 residues. V was cut by 0 bases and J by 2 bases, with 17 bases left in between. Germline V lookup: CDR1 KGHSH, CDR2 LQKENI.

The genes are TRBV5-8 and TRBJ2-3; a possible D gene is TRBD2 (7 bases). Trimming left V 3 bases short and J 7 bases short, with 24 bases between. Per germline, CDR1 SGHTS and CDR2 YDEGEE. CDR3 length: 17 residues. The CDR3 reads CASSYPRGGLQKNTQYF. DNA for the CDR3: TGTGCCAGCAGCTACCCCAGGGGAGGGTTACAGAAAAATACGCAGTATTTT.

DNA for the CDR3: TGCAGCGTCGGCCCTGGACAGAACACCGGGGAGCTGTTTTTT. It translates to CSVGPGQNTGELFF. This chain joins TRBV29-1 and TRBJ2-2; D possibly corresponds to TRBD1 (5 bases). Deletions cut 6 bases from V and 1 base from J, with 12 bases between. The CDR3 extends over 14 amino acids. CDR1 is SQVTM and CDR2 is ANQGSEA in the germline V gene.

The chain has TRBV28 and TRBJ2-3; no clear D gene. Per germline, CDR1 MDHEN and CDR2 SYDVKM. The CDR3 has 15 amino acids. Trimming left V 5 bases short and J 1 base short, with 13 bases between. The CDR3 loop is CASSLVSSGTDTQYF. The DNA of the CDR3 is TGTGCCAGCAGTCTAGTGTCGTCCGGCACAGATACGCAGTATTTT.

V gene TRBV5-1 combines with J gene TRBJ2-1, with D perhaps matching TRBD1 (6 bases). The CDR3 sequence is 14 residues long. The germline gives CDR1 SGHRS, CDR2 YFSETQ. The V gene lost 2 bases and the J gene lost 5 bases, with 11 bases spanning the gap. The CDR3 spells CASSLGTSNNEQFF. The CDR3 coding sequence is TGCGCCAGCAGCTTAGGGACAAGTAACAATGAGCAGTTCTTC.

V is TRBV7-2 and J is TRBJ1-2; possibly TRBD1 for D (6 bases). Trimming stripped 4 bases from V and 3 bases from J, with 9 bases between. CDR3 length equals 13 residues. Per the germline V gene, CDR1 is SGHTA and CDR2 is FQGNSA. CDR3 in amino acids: CASSSKGDYGYTF. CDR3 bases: TGTGCCAGCAGCTCTAAGGGGGACTATGGCTACACCTTC.

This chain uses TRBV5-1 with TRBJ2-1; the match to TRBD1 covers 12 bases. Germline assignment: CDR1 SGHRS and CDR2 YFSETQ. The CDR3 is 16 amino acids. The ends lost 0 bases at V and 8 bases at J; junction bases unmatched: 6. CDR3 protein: CASSLAGGQGAHEQFF. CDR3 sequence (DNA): TGCGCCAGCAGCTTGGCCGGGGGACAGGGGGCGCATGAGCAGTTCTTC.

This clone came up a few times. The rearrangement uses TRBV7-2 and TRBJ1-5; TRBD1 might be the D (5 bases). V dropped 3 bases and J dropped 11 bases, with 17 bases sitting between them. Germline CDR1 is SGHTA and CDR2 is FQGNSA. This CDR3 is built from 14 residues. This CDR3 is CASSFDNVQAAQHF. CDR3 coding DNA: TGTGCCAGCAGCTTTGACAATGTACAGGCCGCCCAGCATTTT.